This T cell receptor beta chain was recovered during a study of shared clonotypes between healthy human individuals. General study findings and limits: Sampling involved blood alone; tissue repertoires likely differ.

An approximately 220 ng quantity of DNA, roughly 32,000 T cell genomes, went into the sorted-subset replicate PCRs. Authors' data handling: Filtering differed, since immunoSEQ gave only junction sequences and no quality scores. Repertoires were generated with immunoSEQ multiplex PCR, while TCRdb's copy carries only in-frame clones and drops some. Clone size and the V and J calls come from that table; the DNA yielded D and trimming. The repertoire has around 2.5 million clones, 93% of them found once; the top ten carry about 0.34%. On this clone itself: Its specificity is unknown.

Within Nashville, Tennessee resided all donors, each a Caucasian adult. Germline CDR1 is ENHRY and CDR2 is SYGVKD. CDR3 length: 15 residues. The J segment lost 5 bases and the V segment lost 6 bases, leaving 7 bases of the junction unmatched. What was sequenced was naive CD4+ T cells from PBMCs. Subset indicated: CD45RA+ positively selected. This sequence originates from a young man in good health. Some clones in this sample may be carry-over from other donors' samples. This chain links TRBV10-3 with TRBJ1-5, with TRBD1 matching 10 bases. CDR3 in DNA: TGTGCCATCAGAGGGGGACAGGGGCTTCATCAGCCCCAGCATTTT. Amino acids: CAIRGGQGLHQPQHF.